This TCR beta chain comes out of a study of cytomegalovirus exposure and HLA in healthy donors. The study, taken as a whole, reports: The authors listed 150 or so TCR beta chains as cytomegalovirus-associated. In a later analysis, DRB1 alleles had the most associated TCRs; HLA-C alleles the fewest. In a later analysis, V- and J-gene trimming of beta chains associated with a DCLRE1C missense variant, replicated independently.

In the PCR, 60 Vbeta and 13 Jbeta primers were used. How the authors handled the data: Unique TCR beta chains totaled some 80 million in a later count, with roughly 11 million of them shared. This table comes from immunoSEQ multiplex PCR, and its TCRdb copy is limited to in-frame clones, with some not included. V and J calls and clone size are those listed in that table; D and trimming were worked out from the DNA. This table has about 120,000 clones, roughly four fifths appearing once. CDR3 length: 14 residues. V lost 4 bases, J lost 9 bases, and 19 bases lay in between. Germline CDR1 and CDR2: MNHEY and SMNVEV (reference sequence). The sample holds one count of this clone. Its antigen is unknown.

The chain recombines TRBV27 with TRBJ2-7; a possible D gene is TRBD2 (5 bases). The origin of this receptor is a woman in her thirties or forties in good health and CMV-seropositive. The sample was PBMCs. The CDR3 DNA is TGTGCCAGCAGTTCCCTAGCCACGGTATTGGGGCAGTACTTC. Amino acid sequence: CASSSLATVLGQYF.